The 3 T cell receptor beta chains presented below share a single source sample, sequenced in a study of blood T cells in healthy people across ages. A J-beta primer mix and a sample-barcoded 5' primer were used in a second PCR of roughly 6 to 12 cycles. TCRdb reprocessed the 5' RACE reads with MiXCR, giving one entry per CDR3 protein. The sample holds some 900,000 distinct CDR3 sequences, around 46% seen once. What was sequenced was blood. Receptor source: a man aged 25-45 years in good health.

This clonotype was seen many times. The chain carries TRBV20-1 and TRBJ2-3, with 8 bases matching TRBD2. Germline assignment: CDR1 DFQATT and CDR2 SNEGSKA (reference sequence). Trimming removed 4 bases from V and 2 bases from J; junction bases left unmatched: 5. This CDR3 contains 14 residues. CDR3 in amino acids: CSANGRGATDTQYF. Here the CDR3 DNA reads TGCAGTGCTAACGGGCGGGGGGCCACAGATACGCAGTATTTT.

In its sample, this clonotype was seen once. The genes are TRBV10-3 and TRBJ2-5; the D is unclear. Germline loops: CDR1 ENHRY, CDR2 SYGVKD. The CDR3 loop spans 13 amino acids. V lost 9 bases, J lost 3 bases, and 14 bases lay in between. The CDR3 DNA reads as TGTGCCATTAAAGGTGGTTCTGAAGAGACCCAGTACTTC. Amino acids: CAIKGGSEETQYF.

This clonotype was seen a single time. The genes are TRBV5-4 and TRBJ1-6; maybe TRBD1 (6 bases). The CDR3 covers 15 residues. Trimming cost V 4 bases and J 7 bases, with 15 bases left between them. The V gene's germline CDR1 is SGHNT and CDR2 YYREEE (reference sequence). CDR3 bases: TGTGCCAGCAGCCAGGACAGACTAGGAAATTCACCCCTCCACTTT. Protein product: CASSQDRLGNSPLHF.